This T cell receptor beta chain was recovered during a study of blood T cell repertoires in COVID-19. Study summary: From T cells, B-cell-depleted T cells, or PBMCs came the material, which was cDNA or gDNA.

The data were produced by immunoSEQ multiplex PCR, yet TCRdb's version contains in-frame clones alone and is incomplete. The table shows fewer than 400,000 clones, with over 70% occurring only once. CDR1 and CDR2 (germline): MDHEN, SYDVKM. There are 13 residues in the CDR3. Trimming left V 3 bases short and J 1 base short, with 7 bases between. This receptor was obtained from a man aged 25-40 years with active or convalescent COVID-19. The sample was peripheral blood. The genes are TRBV28 and TRBJ2-7, with D maybe TRBD2 (5 bases). CDR3 DNA sequence: TGTGCCAGCAGTTTCGAGGGTTCCTACGAGCAGTACTTC. Its translation: CASSFEGSYEQYF.